The sequence of this T cell receptor (beta chain) was determined in a study of T-cell reconstitution after alpha-beta-depleted transplantation in children. The TCRbeta library incorporated unique molecular identifiers. TCRdb re-derived calls from the PCR reads in MiXCR, one entry per CDR3 protein. Here the sample spans some 87,000 distinct CDR3 sequences, around 16% being singletons. With respect to this clonotype: As yet, its antigen is unknown.

Trimming took off 4 bases at V and 1 base at J, with 18 bases between the two ends. The CDR3 spans 17 residues. Germline V gene sequence: CDR1 SGHTA, CDR2 FQGNSA. Findings of the study overall: Alpha-beta T cells present about two months after transplant were reported to originate from several hundred expanded graft clones. A year post-transplant, T-cell counts and diversity derived mostly from newly produced T cells.

This TCR was sampled from a male patient aged 2 to 10 who had a stem cell transplant for acute lymphoblastic leukemia, so the T cells may come from the graft donor. This sequence joins TRBV7-2 and TRBJ2-3, with unresolved D. The sample in question was PBMCs, mostly from graft donor cells, obtained 180 days after TCRalphabeta/CD19-depleted stem cell transplant. The CDR3 region is CASSSSVARWGTDTQYF. The CDR3 DNA reads TGTGCCAGCAGCTCCTCGGTGGCTCGCTGGGGCACAGATACGCAGTATTTT.